This T cell receptor (beta chain) was sequenced during a study of regulatory T cells in long-lasting Graves disease. Trimming shortened V by 0 bases and J by 6 bases, and 6 bases separated the two germline ends. This CDR3 region has 13 residues. Per the germline V gene, CDR1 is LGHNA and CDR2 is YSLEER. The time point is: newly diagnosed GD, antithyroid drugs for less than 3 months. PBMC-extracted RNA yielded the TCR library. In building TCR beta libraries, iRepertoire HTBI primers were used together with Arm-PCR of CDR3 regions. TCRdb re-called the multiplex PCR reads through MiXCR, storing one row per CDR3 protein. The sample lists about 430,000 distinct CDR3 sequences, approximately 16% seen once, with about 7.8% in the top ten. The data were also submitted as part of a second study, on T cells in Graves' hyperthyroidism and ophthalmopathy.

Specimen: peripheral blood mononuclear cells (PBMCs), collected at new diagnosis, from a patient treated with antithyroid drugs. This chain uses TRBV4-3 with TRBJ2-1; D remains unclear. This receptor was obtained from a woman aged 35 to 49 with Graves disease. The CDR3 DNA reads as TGCGCCAGCAGCCAAGATGGGTCCAATGAGCAGTTCTTC. The encoded protein is CASSQDGSNEQFF.